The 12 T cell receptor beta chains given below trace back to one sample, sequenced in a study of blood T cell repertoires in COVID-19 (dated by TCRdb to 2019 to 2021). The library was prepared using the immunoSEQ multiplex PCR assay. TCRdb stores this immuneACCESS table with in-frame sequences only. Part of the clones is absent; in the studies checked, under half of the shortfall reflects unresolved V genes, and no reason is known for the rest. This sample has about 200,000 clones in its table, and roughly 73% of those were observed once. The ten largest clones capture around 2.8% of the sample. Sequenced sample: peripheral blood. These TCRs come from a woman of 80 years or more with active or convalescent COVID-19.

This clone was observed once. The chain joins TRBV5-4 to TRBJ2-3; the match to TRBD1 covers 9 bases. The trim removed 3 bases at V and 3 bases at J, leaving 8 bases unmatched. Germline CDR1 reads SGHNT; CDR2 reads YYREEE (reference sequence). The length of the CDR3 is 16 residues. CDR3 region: CASSSNRGQGTDTQYF. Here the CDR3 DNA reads TGTGCCAGCAGCTCGAACAGGGGGCAAGGTACAGATACGCAGTATTTT.

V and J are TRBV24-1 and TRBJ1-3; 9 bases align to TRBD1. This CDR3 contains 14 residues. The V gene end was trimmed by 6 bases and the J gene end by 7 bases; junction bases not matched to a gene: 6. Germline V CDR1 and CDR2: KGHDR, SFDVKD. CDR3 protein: CATSPTGGRNTIYF. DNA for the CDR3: TGTGCCACCAGTCCGACAGGGGGGAGGAACACCATATATTTT.

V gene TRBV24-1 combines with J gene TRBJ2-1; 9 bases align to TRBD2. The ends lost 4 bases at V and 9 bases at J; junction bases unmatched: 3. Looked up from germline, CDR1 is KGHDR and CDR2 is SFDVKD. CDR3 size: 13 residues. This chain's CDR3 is CATSEAGGLEQFF. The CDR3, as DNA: TGTGCCACCAGTGAAGCGGGAGGACTTGAGCAGTTCTTC.

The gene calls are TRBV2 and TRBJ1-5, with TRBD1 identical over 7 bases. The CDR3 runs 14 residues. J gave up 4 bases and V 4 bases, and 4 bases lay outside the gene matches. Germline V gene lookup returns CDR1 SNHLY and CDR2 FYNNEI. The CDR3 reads CASSATGWNQPQHF. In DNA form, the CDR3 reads TGTGCCAGCAGTGCGACAGGGTGGAATCAGCCCCAGCATTTT. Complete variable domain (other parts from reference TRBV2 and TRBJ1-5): EPEVTQTPSHQVTQMGQEVILRCVPISNHLYFYWYRQILGQKVEFLVSFYNNEISEKSEIFDDQFSVERPDGSNFTLKIRSTKLEDSAMYFCASSATGWNQPQHFGDGTRLSIL.

The CDR3, as DNA: TGCGCCAGCAGCTTGTTTTCCCCAACGGGGAATGAGCAGTTCTTC. Protein sequence: CASSLFSPTGNEQFF. The rearrangement links TRBV5-1 to TRBJ2-1, with D perhaps matching TRBD2 (5 bases). Germline V gene lookup returns CDR1 SGHRS and CDR2 YFSETQ. This CDR3 is built from 15 residues. Trimming shortened V by 1 base and J by 7 bases, and 15 bases separated the two germline ends.

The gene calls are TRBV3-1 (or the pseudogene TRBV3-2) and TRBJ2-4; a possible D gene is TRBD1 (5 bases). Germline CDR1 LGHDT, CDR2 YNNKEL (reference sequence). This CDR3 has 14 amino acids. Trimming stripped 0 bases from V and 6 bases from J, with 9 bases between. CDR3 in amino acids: CASSQEGARNIQYF. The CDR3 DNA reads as TGTGCCAGCAGCCAAGAAGGGGCGAGAAACATTCAGTACTTC.

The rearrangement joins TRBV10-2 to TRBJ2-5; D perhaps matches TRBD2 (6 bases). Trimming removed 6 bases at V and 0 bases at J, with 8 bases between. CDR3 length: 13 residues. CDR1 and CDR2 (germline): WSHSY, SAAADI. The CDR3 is CASRVADQETQYF. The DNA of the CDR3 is TGCGCCAGCAGGGTAGCGGACCAAGAGACCCAGTACTTC.

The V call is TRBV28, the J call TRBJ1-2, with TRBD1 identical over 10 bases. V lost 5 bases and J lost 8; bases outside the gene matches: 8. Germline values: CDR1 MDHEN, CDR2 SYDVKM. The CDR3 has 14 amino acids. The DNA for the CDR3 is TGTGCCAGCAGTGGCTCCGGGACAGGGGACGGCTACACCTTC. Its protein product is CASSGSGTGDGYTF.

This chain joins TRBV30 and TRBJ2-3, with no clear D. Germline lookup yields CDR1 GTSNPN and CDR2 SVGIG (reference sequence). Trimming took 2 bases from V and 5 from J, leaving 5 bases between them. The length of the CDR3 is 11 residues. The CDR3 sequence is CAWSRGDTQYF. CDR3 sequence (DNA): TGTGCCTGGAGTCGAGGAGATACGCAGTATTTT.

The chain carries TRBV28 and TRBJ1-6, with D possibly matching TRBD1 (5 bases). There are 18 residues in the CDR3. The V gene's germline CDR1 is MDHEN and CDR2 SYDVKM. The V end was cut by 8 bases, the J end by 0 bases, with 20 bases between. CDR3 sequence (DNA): TGTGCCAGCGGGAGGGAGGGACTGCCCAGCTCCTATAATTCACCCCTCCACTTT. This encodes CASGREGLPSSYNSPLHF. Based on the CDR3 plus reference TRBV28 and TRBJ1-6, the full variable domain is DVKVTQSSRYLVKRTGEKVFLECVQDMDHENMFWYRQDPGLGLRLIYFSYDVKMKEKGDIPEGYSVSREKKERFSLILESASTNQTSMYLCASGREGLPSSYNSPLHFGNGTRLTVT.

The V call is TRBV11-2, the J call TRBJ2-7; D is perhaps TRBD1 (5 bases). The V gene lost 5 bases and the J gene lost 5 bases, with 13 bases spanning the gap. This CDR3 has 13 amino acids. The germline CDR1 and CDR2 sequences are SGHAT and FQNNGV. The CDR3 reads CASSLRVLDEQYF. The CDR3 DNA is TGTGCCAGCAGCCTCAGGGTTTTAGACGAGCAGTACTTC.

CDR3 loop: CASSVFLGGSSNQPQHF. The CDR3 DNA reads TGTGCCAGCAGTGTTTTTTTGGGAGGGTCTAGCAATCAGCCCCAGCATTTT. V and J are TRBV6-1 and TRBJ1-5; the D is unclear. Germline V gives CDR1 MNHNS, CDR2 SASEGT. Trimming stripped 4 bases from V and 0 bases from J, with 16 bases between. CDR3 length equals 17 residues.